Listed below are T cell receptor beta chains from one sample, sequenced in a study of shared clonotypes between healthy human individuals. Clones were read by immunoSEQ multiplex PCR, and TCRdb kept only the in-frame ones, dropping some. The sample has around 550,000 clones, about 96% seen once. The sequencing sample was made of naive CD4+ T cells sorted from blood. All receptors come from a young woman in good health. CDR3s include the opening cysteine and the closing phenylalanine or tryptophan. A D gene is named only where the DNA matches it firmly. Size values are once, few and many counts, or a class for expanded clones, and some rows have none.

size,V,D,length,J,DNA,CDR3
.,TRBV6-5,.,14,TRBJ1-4,TGTGCCAGCAGTTGGGGCCTGTTTGGCCCTGAACTGTTTTTT,CASSWGLFGPELFF
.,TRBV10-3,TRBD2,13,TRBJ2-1,TGTGCCATCAGCGGACTAGCGGGAGATGAGCAGTTCTTC,CAISGLAGDEQFF
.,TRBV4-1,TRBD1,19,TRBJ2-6,TGCGCCAGCAGCCAAGTTGGGACAGGGGGTTACTCTGGGGCCAACGTCCTGACTTTC,CASSQVGTGGYSGANVLTF
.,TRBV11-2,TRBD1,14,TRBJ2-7,TGTGCCAGCAGCCCCCAGACAGGGTTGGGCGAGCAGTACTTC,CASSPQTGLGEQYF
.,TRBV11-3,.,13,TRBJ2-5,TGTGCCAGCAGCCCCAGGCTCGGGGAGACCCAGTACTTC,CASSPRLGETQYF
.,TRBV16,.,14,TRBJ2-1,TGTGCCAGCAGCCAATTCGCAGTTCGAGGTGAGCAGTTCTTC,CASSQFAVRGEQFF
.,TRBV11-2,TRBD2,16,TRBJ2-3,TGTGCCAGCAGCTCCTGGAGCGGGAGGGCCACAGATACGCAGTATTTT,CASSSWSGRATDTQYF
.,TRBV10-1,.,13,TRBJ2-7,TGCGCCAGCGGGTCTGTTAAGGGGGACGAGCAGTACTTC,CASGSVKGDEQYF
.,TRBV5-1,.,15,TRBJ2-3,TGCGCCAGCAGCTTGAAGAGGCGGGACACAGATACGCAGTATTTT,CASSLKRRDTDTQYF
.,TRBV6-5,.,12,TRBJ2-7,TGTGCCAGCAGTTACCCCACGGACGAGCAGTACTTC,CASSYPTDEQYF
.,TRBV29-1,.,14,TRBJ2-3,TGCAGCGTTCTCCAGGTTGGGGGACGGGATACGCAGTATTTT,CSVLQVGGRDTQYF
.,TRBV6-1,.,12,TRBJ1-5,TGTGCCAGCATGAGGATCAATCAGCCCCAGCATTTT,CASMRINQPQHF
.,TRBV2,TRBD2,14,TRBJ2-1,TGTGCCGGTAGACTCGGGACTAGCGGGATTGAGCAGTTCTTC,CAGRLGTSGIEQFF
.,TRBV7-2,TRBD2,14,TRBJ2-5,TGTGCCAGCAGCTTCCGGGAGGGCCCAGAGACCCAGTACTTC,CASSFREGPETQYF
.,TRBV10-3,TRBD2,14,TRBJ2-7,TGTGCCATCAGTGACCTCGGGGGGGGCGCCGAGCAGTACTTC,CAISDLGGGAEQYF
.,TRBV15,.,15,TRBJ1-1,TGTGCCACCAGCAGAGTGGCAGGGGCGAACACTGAAGCTTTCTTT,CATSRVAGANTEAFF
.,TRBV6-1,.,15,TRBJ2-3,TGTGCCAGCAGTGAAGTGTCTCTACCCACAGATACGCAGTATTTT,CASSEVSLPTDTQYF
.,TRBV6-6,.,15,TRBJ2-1,TGTGCCAGCAAATCTGGAGGGTCGGGTTACAATGAGCAGTTCTTC,CASKSGGSGYNEQFF
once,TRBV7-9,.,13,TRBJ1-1,TGTGCCAGCAGCTCAACAGTATACACTGAAGCTTTCTTT,CASSSTVYTEAFF
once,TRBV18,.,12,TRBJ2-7,TGTGCCAGCTCACTTCCGGGGGGCCAGCAGTACTTC,CASSLPGGQQYF
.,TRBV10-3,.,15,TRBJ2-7,TGTGCCACCACCAAGCTCGCAGCGATATCCTACGAGCAGTACTTC,CATTKLAAISYEQYF
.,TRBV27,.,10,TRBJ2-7,TGTGCCTCCGGTTACTACGAGCAGTACTTC,CASGYYEQYF
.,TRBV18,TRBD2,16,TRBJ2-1,TGTGCCAGCTCACCTCCCGTAGCGGGAGGGCCAAATGAGCAGTTCTTC,CASSPPVAGGPNEQFF
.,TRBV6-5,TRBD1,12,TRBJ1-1,TGTGCCAGCAGTTACTCGACAGGGGAGGCTTTCTTT,CASSYSTGEAFF
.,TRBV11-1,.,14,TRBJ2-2,TGTGCCAGCAGCCCGCAGGGCTACACCGGGGAGCTGTTTTTT,CASSPQGYTGELFF
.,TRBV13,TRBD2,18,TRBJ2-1,TGTGCCAGCAGCTTTCAGACTAGCGGGAGGGCCCCGCGCAATGAGCAGTTCTTC,CASSFQTSGRAPRNEQFF
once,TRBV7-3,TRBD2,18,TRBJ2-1,TGTGCCAGCAGCCTCGATTCGGACTCGGGACTAGCGCACAATGAGCAGTTCTTC,CASSLDSDSGLAHNEQFF
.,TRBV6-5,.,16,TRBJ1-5,TGTGCCAGCAGTTACAGGGTGGGTAAGGAGCATCAGCCCCAGCATTTT,CASSYRVGKEHQPQHF
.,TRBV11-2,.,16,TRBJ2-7,TGTGCCAGCAGGAAGACAGGCAGGGATAGCTCCTACGAGCAGTACTTC,CASRKTGRDSSYEQYF
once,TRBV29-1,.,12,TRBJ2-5,TGCAGCGTTGGATCCTATCAAGAGACCCAGTACTTC,CSVGSYQETQYF
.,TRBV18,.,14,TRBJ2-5,TGTGCCAGCTCACACCAACGGGGTCAAGAGACCCAGTACTTC,CASSHQRGQETQYF
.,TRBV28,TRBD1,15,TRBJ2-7,TGTGCCAGCACCTCCCGGGACAGGGTTTCCTACGAGCAGTACTTC,CASTSRDRVSYEQYF
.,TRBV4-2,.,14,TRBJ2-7,TGTGCCAGCAGCGGGGGGCGGGCCTCCTACGAGCAGTACTTC,CASSGGRASYEQYF
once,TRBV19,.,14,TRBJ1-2,TGTGCCAGTATTGGGGACACCCGGAACTATGGCTACACCTTC,CASIGDTRNYGYTF
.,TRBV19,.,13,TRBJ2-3,TGTGCCAGTAGTCCGGGACCCTCAGATACGCAGTATTTT,CASSPGPSDTQYF
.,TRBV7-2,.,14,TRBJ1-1,TGTGCCAGCAGCTTAGGGGTAGGGAGGACTGAAGCTTTCTTT,CASSLGVGRTEAFF
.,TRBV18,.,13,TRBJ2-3,TGTGCCAGCTCACCACAGAGGTCGGATACGCAGTATTTT,CASSPQRSDTQYF
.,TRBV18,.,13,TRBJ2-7,TGTGCCAGCTCACTAAGCCTCTCCTACGAGCAGTACTTC,CASSLSLSYEQYF
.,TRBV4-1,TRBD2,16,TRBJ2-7,TGCGCCAGCAGCCAAGTAGGGGCTAGCGGGAACTACGAGCAGTACTTC,CASSQVGASGNYEQYF
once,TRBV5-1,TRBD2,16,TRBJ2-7,TGCGCCAGCAGCGAACGGACTAGCGGGAGGACCTACGAGCAGTACTTC,CASSERTSGRTYEQYF
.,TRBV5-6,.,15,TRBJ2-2,TGTGCCAGCCTCAGGGTGCTGCGTGATACCGGGGAGCTGTTTTTT,CASLRVLRDTGELFF
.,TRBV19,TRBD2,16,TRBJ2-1,TGTGCCAGTAGTGTGGCCCGGGGGGATCCCTACAATGAGCAGTTCTTC,CASSVARGDPYNEQFF
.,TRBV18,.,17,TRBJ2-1,TGTGCCAGCTCACCCACACTAGGCGGAGACTCCTACAATGAGCAGTTCTTC,CASSPTLGGDSYNEQFF
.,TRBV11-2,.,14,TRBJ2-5,TGTGCCAGCAGCTGGGCAGGGGTGAGGGAGACCCAGTACTTC,CASSWAGVRETQYF
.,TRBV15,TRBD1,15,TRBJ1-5,TGTGCCACCAGCCCTGGGGGACAGGGGAATCAGCCCCAGCATTTT,CATSPGGQGNQPQHF
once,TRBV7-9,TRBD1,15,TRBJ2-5,TGTGCCAGCAGCTCGTGGACAGGGGGCGCGGAGACCCAGTACTTC,CASSSWTGGAETQYF
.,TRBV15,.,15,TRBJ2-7,TGTGCCACCAGCCCCGGCGGGACCCCCCCCTACGAGCAGTACTTC,CATSPGGTPPYEQYF
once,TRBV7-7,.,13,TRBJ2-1,TGTGCCAGCAGCCTATGGAACAGCAATGAGCAGTTCTTC,CASSLWNSNEQFF
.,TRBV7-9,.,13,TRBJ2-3,TGTGCCAGCAGCTTAGCGAGCACAGATACGCAGTATTTT,CASSLASTDTQYF
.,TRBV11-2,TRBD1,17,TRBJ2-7,TGTGCCAGCAGCCCGAGTGTGGGACAGGGGGGCTCCTACGAGCAGTACTTC,CASSPSVGQGGSYEQYF
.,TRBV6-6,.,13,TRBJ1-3,TGTGCCAGCAAGCAGGCCTCTGGAAACACCATATATTTT,CASKQASGNTIYF